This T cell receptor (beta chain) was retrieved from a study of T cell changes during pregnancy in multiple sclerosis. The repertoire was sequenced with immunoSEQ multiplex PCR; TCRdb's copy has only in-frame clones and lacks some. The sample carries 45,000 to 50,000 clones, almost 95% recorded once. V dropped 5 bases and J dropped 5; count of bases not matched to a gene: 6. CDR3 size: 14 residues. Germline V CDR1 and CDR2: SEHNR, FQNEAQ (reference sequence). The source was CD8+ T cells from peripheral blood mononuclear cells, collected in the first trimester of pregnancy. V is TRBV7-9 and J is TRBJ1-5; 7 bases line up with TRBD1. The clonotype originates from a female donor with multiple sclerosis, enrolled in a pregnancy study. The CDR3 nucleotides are TGTGCCAGCAGCGCGGGACAGATGGATCAGCCCCAGCATTTT. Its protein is CASSAGQMDQPQHF.